Sequencing of this T cell receptor (beta chain) was carried out in a study of blood T cell repertoires in COVID-19. Whole-study context: Samples taken during acute and convalescent COVID-19 were collected in the United States, Italy and Spain. Nucleic acid was either cDNA or gDNA, and it came from T cells, B-cell-depleted T cells, or PBMCs.

CDR3 length equals 16 residues. Losses at the gene ends were 3 bases for V and 2 bases for J; bases not matched to a gene: 7. Per the germline V gene, CDR1 is KGHSH and CDR2 is LQKENI. Patients in Seattle were enrolled during active infection, then followed longitudinally. As handled by the study authors: Estimated nucleated cell counts came from reference gene primer amplification. Assay: immunoSEQ multiplex PCR; the TCRdb copy retains only in-frame clones and omits some. The V and J calls and clone size were taken over from that table, and D and trimming were inferred from the DNA. The profile shows about 160,000 clones, approximately 86% of them singletons.

The origin of this receptor is a woman aged 35 to 49 with COVID-19, enrolled during active disease. The genes are TRBV18 and TRBJ1-3, with TRBD1 matching 7 bases. What was sequenced was peripheral blood. CDR3 residues: CASSPSGQATGNTIYF. The CDR3 DNA is TGTGCCAGCTCACCTTCAGGACAGGCTACTGGAAACACCATATATTTT.